The present TCR beta chain was sequenced within a study of Ad26.COV2.S vaccination and SARS-CoV-2 variants. Study findings and constraints: Greater spike-specific TCR breadth was seen in vaccine recipients than in placebo recipients. Vaccinated and placebo-treated recipients had similar non-spike TCR breadth.

To note about this clone: Its antigen is not identified.

Data came from immunoSEQ multiplex PCR; TCRdb stores just in-frame clones and leaves some out. The sample lists 350,000 to 450,000 clones, about 80% occurring once. Germline loops: CDR1 SGHDT, CDR2 YYEEEE. The CDR3 is made up of 11 amino acids. Trimming took off 1 base at V and 2 bases at J, with 0 bases between the two ends. The sample's treatment: some 19 received Ad26.COV2.S at low or high dose, single or two shots; roughly five received placebo; per-sample allocation not given. Sampling occurred on day 63 after the first vaccine or placebo injection. Aged 18-55 years, donor was enrolled in Boston in 2020. Wuhan-strain SARS-CoV-2 spike was expressed by the Ad26 vector that made up the vaccine.

This receptor was obtained from a person between 18 and 60 years old who received the Ad26.COV2.S COVID-19 vaccine or a placebo. Sequences were derived from peripheral blood, sampled in a trial of Ad26.COV2.S vaccine versus placebo. This chain uses TRBV5-6 with TRBJ1-2; D unresolved. The CDR3 DNA follows: TGTGCCAGCAGCTTGAACTATGGCTACACCTTC. This gives the protein CASSLNYGYTF.